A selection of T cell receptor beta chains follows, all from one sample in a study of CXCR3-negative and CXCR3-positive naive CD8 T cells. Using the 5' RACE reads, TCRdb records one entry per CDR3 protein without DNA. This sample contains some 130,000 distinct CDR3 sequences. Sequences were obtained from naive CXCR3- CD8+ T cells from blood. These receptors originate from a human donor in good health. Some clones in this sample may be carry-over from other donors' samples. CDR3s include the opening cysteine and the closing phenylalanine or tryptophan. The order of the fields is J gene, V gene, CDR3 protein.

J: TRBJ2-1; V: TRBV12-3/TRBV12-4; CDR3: CASSFSGSSYNEQFF
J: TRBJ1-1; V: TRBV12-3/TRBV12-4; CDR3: CASSFGVRTEAFF
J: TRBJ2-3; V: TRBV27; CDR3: CASSLLERGGTDTQYF
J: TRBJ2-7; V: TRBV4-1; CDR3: CASSGGQGGSYEQYF
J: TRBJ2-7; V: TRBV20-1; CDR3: CSAEFYYYGGTGNYEQYF
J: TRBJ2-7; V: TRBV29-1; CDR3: CSTQESYEQYF
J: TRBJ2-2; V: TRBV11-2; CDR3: CASSTLQGANTGELFF
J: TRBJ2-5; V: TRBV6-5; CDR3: CASNPSSGGYGGTQYF
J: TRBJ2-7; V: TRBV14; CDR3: CASSQEVNVGSGVHPYEQYF
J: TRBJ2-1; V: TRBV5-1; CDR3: CASSRLTPGQINEQFF
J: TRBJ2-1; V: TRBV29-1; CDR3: CSVKGGSYNEQFF
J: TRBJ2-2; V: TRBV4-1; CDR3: CASSPGPSTGELIF
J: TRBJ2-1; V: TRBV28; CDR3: CASTEDRVNEQFF
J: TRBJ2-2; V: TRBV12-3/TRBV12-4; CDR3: CASSLVRNTGELFF
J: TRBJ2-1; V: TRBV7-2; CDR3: CASSSTSGGLGEQFF
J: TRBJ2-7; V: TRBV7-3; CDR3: CASSLTGQGGEQYF
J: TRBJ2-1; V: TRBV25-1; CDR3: CASTDTYNEQFF
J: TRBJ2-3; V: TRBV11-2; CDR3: CASSLAFADTQYF
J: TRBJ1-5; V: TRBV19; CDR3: CASSMEWQPNQPQHF
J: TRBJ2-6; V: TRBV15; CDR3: CATSRSDRSTSGANVLTF
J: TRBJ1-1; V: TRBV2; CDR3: CASRTGSGTEAFF
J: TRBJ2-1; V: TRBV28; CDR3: CASSSRLAGAPYNEQFF
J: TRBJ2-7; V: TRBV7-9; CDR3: CASSTTQGINSYEQYF
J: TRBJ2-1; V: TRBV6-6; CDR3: CASTLTRAADEQFF
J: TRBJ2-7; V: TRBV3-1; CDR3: CASSPGRYEQYF
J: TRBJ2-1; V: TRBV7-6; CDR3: CASSLETGAYEQFF
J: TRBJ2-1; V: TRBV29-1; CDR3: CSVELWSSGKYNEQFF
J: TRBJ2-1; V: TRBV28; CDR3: CASSFGGRALDEQFF
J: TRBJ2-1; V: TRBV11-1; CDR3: CASSLGPLNEQFF
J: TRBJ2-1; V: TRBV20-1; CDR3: CSASGLAGGSSYNEQFF
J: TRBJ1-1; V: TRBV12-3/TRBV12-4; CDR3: CASTPPGETEAFF
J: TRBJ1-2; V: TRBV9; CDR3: CASSTGGGGYTF
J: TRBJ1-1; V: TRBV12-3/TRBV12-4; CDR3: CASSAPPGTEAFF
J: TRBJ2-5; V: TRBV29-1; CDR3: CSVEDTSTSGRYETQYF
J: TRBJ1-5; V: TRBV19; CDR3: CASRQDNQPQHF
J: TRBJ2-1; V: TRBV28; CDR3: CASSLWGQGGYNEQFF
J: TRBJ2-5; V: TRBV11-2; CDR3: CASSPSLGEETQYF
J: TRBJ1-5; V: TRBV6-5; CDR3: CASSYSGRYFF
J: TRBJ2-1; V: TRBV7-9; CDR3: CGSSLSAGTSPYNEQFF
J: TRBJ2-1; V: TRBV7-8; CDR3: CASSRYASGYNEQFF
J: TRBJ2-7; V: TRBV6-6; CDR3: CASSMGRSYEQYF
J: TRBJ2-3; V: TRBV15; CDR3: CATSSSSTDTQYF
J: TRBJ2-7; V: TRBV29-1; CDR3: CSVDGRQGDASYEQYF
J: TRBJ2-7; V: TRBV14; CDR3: CASSQDLTGDPMYEQYF
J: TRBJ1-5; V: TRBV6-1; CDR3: CASRPSADSNQPQHF
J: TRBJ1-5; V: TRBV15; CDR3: CATSGGQGALNQPQHF
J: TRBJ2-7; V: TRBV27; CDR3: CASSLSAQGTYEQYF
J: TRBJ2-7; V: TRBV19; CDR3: CASSIAVQGGEQYF